This TCR beta chain was sequenced during a study of shared clonotypes between healthy human individuals. With 4 bases removed from V and 2 bases from J, the gap between germline ends came to 10 bases. Germline lookup yields CDR1 SGHKS and CDR2 YYEKEE (reference sequence). This CDR3 contains 13 residues. Healthy adults negative for HIV, lacking recent acute infections or vaccinations, served as donors. Execution of the assay was at deep level. Per the authors' pipeline: Owing to the provision of junction-only sequences devoid of quality scores by immunoSEQ, filtering differed. The table came from immunoSEQ multiplex PCR; TCRdb's copy has only in-frame clones and leaves some out. The DNA was the basis for D and trimming; V, J and clone size are from that table. The sample consists of around 500,000 clones, around 75% of them appearing once.

The sequence was obtained from a middle-aged woman in good health. Some clones in this sample may be carry-over from other donors' samples. Sequenced sample: PBMCs. The rearrangement uses TRBV5-5 and TRBJ2-7; D is unresolved. CDR3 residues: CASSPTQTYEQYF. The CDR3 DNA reads TGTGCCAGCAGCCCGACCCAGACCTACGAGCAGTACTTC.